This passage covers 25 T cell receptor beta chains from one sample sequenced in a study of vaccination and CD4 T cells after COVID-19 (dated by TCRdb to between 2021 and 2022). Library preparation employed PCR. The sequencer was an Illumina iSeq 100. Clones were called with MiXCR by TCRdb after fastp trimmed the public reads at Q25, and only in-frame beta chains were retained. Rows matching on CDR3 protein sequence are summarized as one entry with the most common DNA and genes. This sample lists 15,000 or so distinct CDR3 sequences; 69% were detected once. Clones ranked in the top ten supply about 1% of the sample. Sample: CD4+ T cells from blood, taken after SARS-CoV-2 vaccination. These receptors came from a human donor who had recovered from COVID-19.

This clonotype was detected a few times. The junction departs from the called germline gene at one end, perhaps through a read error. The chain employs TRBV6-2 or TRBV6-3 and TRBJ1-2; a possible D gene is TRBD1 (5 bases). The CDR3 runs to 15 residues. Germline CDR1 and CDR2: MNHEY and SVGEGT. The CDR3 spells CAISEWGEGNYGYTF. The CDR3 DNA reads TGTGCCATCAGTGAGTGGGGGGAAGGGAACTATGGCTACACCTTC.

A few counts support this clonotype. The chain uses TRBV5-1 and TRBJ1-5; D is undetermined. Germline V gene sequence: CDR1 SGHRS, CDR2 YFSETQ. V was cut by 5 bases and J by 4 bases, with 10 bases left in between. The CDR3 spans 13 residues. The CDR3 sequence is CASRRDTNQPQHF. For the CDR3, the DNA is TGCGCCAGCAGGAGAGATACGAATCAGCCCCAGCATTTT.

This clonotype was recorded a few times. This sequence joins TRBV30 and TRBJ2-1, with D possibly TRBD2 on 5 matching bases. The germline V and J ends were trimmed by 0 bases and 8 bases, with 14 bases remaining between them. Germline V gene data show CDR1 as GTSNPN and CDR2 as SVGIG (reference sequence). There are 14 residues in the CDR3. The CDR3 DNA reads as TGTGCCTGGAGTGTGGGAGTATTCTCTTATGAGCAGTTCTTC. The encoded protein is CAWSVGVFSYEQFF.

This chain links TRBV7-2 with TRBJ2-7; 9 bases are a match to TRBD2. V lost 3 bases to trimming and J lost 2 bases; unmatched junction nucleotides: 5. The CDR3 sequence is 15 residues long. Germline V gene data show CDR1 as SGHTA and CDR2 as FQGNSA. CDR3 nucleotide sequence: TGTGCCAGCAGCTTGCGGGGGACTAGCCCCTACGAGCAGTACTTC. It yields the protein CASSLRGTSPYEQYF.

The chain combines TRBV11-1 with TRBJ2-3; 7 bases agree with TRBD2. The CDR3 has 16 residues. J was trimmed by 1 base and V by 4 bases; bases with no gene match: 8. Germline CDR1 is SGHAT and CDR2 is FQDESV (reference sequence). The CDR3 protein is CASSSRSSGRTDTQYF. CDR3 DNA: TGTGCCAGCAGCTCCCGCTCTAGCGGACGCACAGATACGCAGTATTTT.

This clonotype was seen a handful of times. CDR3 sequence: CAISESIGGDTQYF. The CDR3 region has the DNA TGTGCCATCAGTGAGTCGATCGGGGGAGATACGCAGTATTTT. The gene calls are TRBV10-3 and TRBJ2-3; D may be TRBD2 (6 bases). The CDR3 has 14 amino acids. Trimming shortened V by 0 bases and J by 5 bases, and 9 bases separated the two germline ends. Germline V gene sequence: CDR1 ENHRY, CDR2 SYGVKD.

Concerning this clonotype itself: It is unclear where the CDR3 begins or ends on the DNA, so no DNA is shown, and the CDR3 is as TCRdb lists it. This sequence joins TRBV28 and TRBJ2-5; the table calls TRBD1, which could not be checked here. Germline-derived CDR1 and CDR2 are MDHEN and SYDVKM. With termini counted, the CDR3 has 15 amino acids. The chain's CDR3 is CASSLGTGRWETQYF.

The J gene is TRBJ1-2, the V gene TRBV5-1; possible D gene TRBD1, 6 bases. This CDR3 comprises 14 residues. Germline V CDR1 and CDR2: SGHRS, YFSETQ. V lost 4 bases to trimming and J lost 0 bases, with 10 bases between them. As DNA, the CDR3 is TGCGCCAGCAGCCTAAGGGACACTAACTATGGCTACACCTTC. Translated: CASSLRDTNYGYTF.

V usage is TRBV7-2 and J usage is TRBJ1-1, with D possibly matching TRBD1 (5 bases). Germline V gives CDR1 SGHTA, CDR2 FQGNSA. V lost 5 bases to trimming and J lost 0 bases, with 7 bases between them. This CDR3 spans 13 amino acids. This CDR3 is CASSADMNTEAFF. The CDR3, as DNA: TGTGCCAGCAGCGCGGACATGAACACTGAAGCTTTCTTT.

This clonotype was observed a handful of times. The rearrangement joins TRBV7-9 to TRBJ1-2; 12 bases map to TRBD1. CDR1 and CDR2 (germline): SEHNR, FQNEAQ (reference sequence). This CDR3 is built from 18 residues. V lost 5 bases to trimming and J lost 4 bases; unmatched junction nucleotides: 14. The CDR3 here is CASSPRPGTGGGSYGYTF. CDR3 DNA: TGTGCCAGCAGCCCGCGCCCCGGGACAGGGGGCGGGAGCTATGGCTACACCTTC. Based on the CDR3 plus reference TRBV7-9 and TRBJ1-2, the full variable domain is DTGVSQNPRHKITKRGQNVTFRCDPISEHNRLYWYRQTLGQGPEFLTYFQNEAQLEKSRLLSDRFSAERPKGSFSTLEIQRTEQGDSAMYLCASSPRPGTGGGSYGYTFGSGTRLTVV.

J is TRBJ1-5 and V is TRBV6-1; D remains ambiguous. Germline loops: CDR1 MNHNS, CDR2 SASEGT. The V end lost 6 bases, the J end lost 2 bases, and 5 bases lay between the germline ends. The CDR3 is 12 residues long. The CDR3 sequence is CASSLGNQPQHF. The CDR3 region has the DNA TGTGCCAGCAGCCTGGGCAATCAGCCCCAGCATTTT.

This clonotype was found once. V is TRBV7-9 and J is TRBJ2-6; D gene unclear. The CDR3 is 18 residues long. Trimming shortened V by 7 bases and J by 0 bases, and 19 bases separated the two germline ends. Per the germline V gene, CDR1 is SEHNR and CDR2 is FQNEAQ (reference sequence). CDR3: CASTIFSTFNSGANVLTF. The CDR3 DNA reads as TGTGCCAGCACCATATTCTCGACCTTTAACTCTGGGGCCAACGTCCTGACTTTC.

The chain joins TRBV20-1 to TRBJ2-7; 7 bases fit TRBD1. This CDR3 region has 11 residues. The junction had 4 bases not matched to a gene; V was cut back by 6 bases and J by 5 bases. In germline, CDR1 is DFQATT, CDR2 SNEGSKA (reference sequence). CDR3 sequence (DNA): TGCAGTGCGGGAGACAGGGACGAGCAGTACTTC. Translated: CSAGDRDEQYF.

The V call is TRBV7-9, the J call TRBJ2-1; weak D call: TRBD2 (7 bases). Germline-derived CDR1 and CDR2 are SEHNR and FQNEAQ (reference sequence). Trimming removed 1 base from V and 4 bases from J, with 14 bases in between. The length of the CDR3 is 16 residues. The CDR3 DNA sequence: TGTGCCAGCAGCTTAGGGAGGGGGGGAGCGTACAATGAGCAGTTCTTC. Translation: CASSLGRGGAYNEQFF.

The J gene is TRBJ2-3, the V gene TRBV19; D remains unclear. V lost 7 bases, J lost 4 bases, and 12 bases lay in between. CDR1 and CDR2 from the germline V gene are LNHDA and SQIVND (reference sequence). This CDR3 is built from 13 residues. CDR3 region: CASTPPLADTQYF. The DNA of the CDR3 is TGTGCCAGTACCCCGCCCCTCGCAGATACGCAGTATTTT.

The chain has TRBV2 and TRBJ2-2; D remains unclear. Germline values: CDR1 SNHLY, CDR2 FYNNEI. The CDR3 extends over 14 amino acids. Trimming removed 6 bases at V and 0 bases at J, with 8 bases between. CDR3 nucleotides: TGTGCCAGCAGGGGCAGCTCGAACACCGGGGAGCTGTTTTTT. Amino acid sequence: CASRGSSNTGELFF.

V and J are TRBV20-1 and TRBJ2-3; 10 bases fit TRBD1. Germline V lookup: CDR1 DFQATT, CDR2 SNEGSKA (reference sequence). The CDR3 is 13 amino acids. Trimming cost V 6 bases and J 5 bases; bases outside gene matches: 5. CDR3 loop: CSAPGTGVDTQYF. In nucleotides, the CDR3 is TGCAGTGCACCAGGGACAGGGGTAGATACGCAGTATTTT.

The chain employs TRBV5-4 and TRBJ2-7, with 8 bases matching TRBD1. Germline CDR1 SGHNT, CDR2 YYREEE (reference sequence). V was clipped by 4 bases and J by 6 bases; unmatched bases: 12. The CDR3 is 15 amino acids. The CDR3 region is CASSQMGRGQGEQYF. CDR3 DNA sequence: TGTGCCAGCAGCCAGATGGGCAGGGGGCAAGGCGAGCAGTACTTC. The entire variable domain, with the rest obtained from reference TRBV5-4 and TRBJ2-7, is as follows: ETGVTQSPTHLIKTRGQQVTLRCSSQSGHNTVSWYQQALGQGPQFIFQYYREEENGRGNFPPRFSGLQFPNYSSELNVNALELDDSALYLCASSQMGRGQGEQYFGPGTRLTVT.

The V and J genes are TRBV7-9 and TRBJ2-3; 13 bases line up with TRBD2. The V and J ends lost 0 bases and 0 bases, in that order; junction bases with no gene match: 3. CDR1 is SEHNR, CDR2 FQNEAQ, per germline (reference sequence). The CDR3 spans 18 residues. In DNA form, the CDR3 reads TGTGCCAGCAGCTTAGCGTGGACTAGCGGGGGAAGCACAGATACGCAGTATTTT. Its translation: CASSLAWTSGGSTDTQYF.

This sequence joins TRBV19 and TRBJ2-7; 11 bases map to TRBD1. The CDR3 has 19 residues. Germline CDR1 and CDR2: LNHDA and SQIVND (reference sequence). V shed 5 bases, J shed 0 bases, and the junction held 15 bases outside the gene matches. DNA for the CDR3: TGTGCCAGTAGTCCAACCTCGACCGGGACAGGGGGTTTCTCCTACGAGCAGTACTTC. It yields the protein CASSPTSTGTGGFSYEQYF.

J is TRBJ2-1 and V is TRBV12-3 or TRBV12-4, with TRBD1 matching 7 bases. J was trimmed by 15 bases and V by 6 bases; bases with no gene match: 8. The CDR3 has 11 amino acids. The CDR3 reads CASRLKGAGFF. The DNA of the CDR3 is TGTGCCAGCAGGTTAAAGGGGGCAGGGTTCTTC.

This clonotype has just one count. The chain carries TRBV2 and TRBJ1-6; D is ambiguous. Trimming shortened V by 8 bases and J by 6 bases, and 11 bases separated the two germline ends. Germline V gene lookup returns CDR1 SNHLY and CDR2 FYNNEI. CDR3 length: 13 residues. The CDR3 sequence is CASVFRLNSPLHF. In DNA form, the CDR3 reads TGTGCCAGCGTCTTCAGGCTTAATTCACCCCTCCACTTT.

V is TRBV11-2 and J is TRBJ2-3; D is unresolved. Germline values: CDR1 SGHAT, CDR2 FQNNGV. The V end lost 6 bases, the J end lost 0 bases, and 16 bases lay between the germline ends. CDR3 size: 16 residues. The CDR3 loop is CASSPGRLRSTDTQYF. The CDR3 nucleotides are TGTGCCAGCAGTCCCGGGCGGCTACGAAGCACAGATACGCAGTATTTT.

This CDR3 is CASSRAQRETQYF. CDR3 nucleotides: TGTGCCAGCAGCAGGGCACAGAGGGAGACCCAGTACTTC. The V gene is TRBV7-9, the J gene TRBJ2-5; D is ambiguous. V lost 5 bases and J 5 bases, leaving 12 bases between the germline ends. The CDR3 spans 13 residues. Germline values: CDR1 SEHNR, CDR2 FQNEAQ (reference sequence).

This clonotype was observed once. Here the CDR3 DNA reads TGCAGTGCGAAAAGGACAGGCTGGATGGCAGATACGCAGTATTTT. It yields the protein CSAKRTGWMADTQYF. The V call is TRBV20-1, the J call TRBJ2-3, with 7 bases fitting TRBD1. V dropped 6 bases and J dropped 4; count of bases not matched to a gene: 13. The CDR3 extends over 15 amino acids. Germline V gene sequence: CDR1 DFQATT, CDR2 SNEGSKA (reference sequence).